The 13 T cell receptor beta chains in this list originate from one sample, sequenced in a study of response to subunit inactivated influenza vaccine. MiXCR was run by TCRdb on the RT-PCR reads, yielding one entry per CDR3 protein. The repertoire has 700,000 to 800,000 distinct CDR3 sequences, under 20% of them found once; the top ten carry approximately 11%. The starting material was PBMCs from blood, obtained 5 days after vaccination. The receptors come from a man in his forties or fifties who received an inactivated influenza vaccine.

The rearrangement links TRBV20-1 to TRBJ2-7; a weak D match, TRBD1 (5 bases). In germline, CDR1 is DFQATT, CDR2 SNEGSKA (reference sequence). The CDR3 sequence is 15 residues long. Trimming stripped 0 bases from V and 3 bases from J, with 15 bases between. CDR3 bases: TGCAGTGCTAGAGATCTGAGACAGCGATACTACGAGCAGTACTTC. This translates into CSARDLRQRYYEQYF.

Many counts were recorded for this clonotype. This chain connects TRBV4-3 to TRBJ1-2; the match to TRBD1 covers 8 bases. V shed 0 bases, J shed 6 bases, and the junction held 6 bases outside the gene matches. The CDR3 runs 15 residues. The germline gives CDR1 LGHNA, CDR2 YSLEER. CDR3 in DNA: TGCGCCAGCAGCCAAGATCTAGCAGGGGGCAATGGCTACACCTTC. Amino acids: CASSQDLAGGNGYTF.

This clonotype occurred a few times. The V and J genes are TRBV9 and TRBJ2-7, with 10 bases lining up with TRBD1. After removal of 4 bases from V and 5 bases from J, the junction contained 12 bases not matched to a gene. Germline assignment: CDR1 SGDLS and CDR2 YYNGEE. CDR3 length: 16 amino acids. DNA of the CDR3: TGTGCCAGCAGCCCTCACCGACAGGGGGCTTTCCACGAGCAGTACTTC. Protein: CASSPHRQGAFHEQYF.

The gene calls are TRBV20-1 and TRBJ1-2; 9 bases align to TRBD1. CDR3 length equals 12 residues. V lost 6 bases and J lost 4; bases outside the gene matches: 3. The germline CDR1 and CDR2 sequences are DFQATT and SNEGSKA (reference sequence). In DNA, the CDR3 is TGCAGTGCCAAGACAGGGGGCTATGGCTACACCTTC. This gives the protein CSAKTGGYGYTF.

This clonotype has ten or more counts. The gene calls are TRBV15 and TRBJ2-1, with D unresolved. Germline CDR1 reads LNHNV; CDR2 reads YYDKDF (reference sequence). The V end lost 1 base, the J end lost 4 bases, and 8 bases lay between the germline ends. This CDR3 region has 14 residues. This CDR3 reads CATSRAQVYNEQFF. CDR3 bases: TGTGCCACCAGCAGAGCGCAGGTGTACAATGAGCAGTTCTTC.

The chain is built from TRBV24-1 and TRBJ2-1; D is unclear. Trimming took off 4 bases at V and 4 bases at J, with 22 bases between the two ends. The CDR3 spans 18 residues. Germline lookup yields CDR1 KGHDR and CDR2 SFDVKD. DNA for the CDR3: TGTGCCACCAGTGACTCCGCCGTTGGAAAGGCGAGGTACAATGAGCAGTTCTTC. The encoded protein is CATSDSAVGKARYNEQFF.

This rearrangement joins TRBV28 to TRBJ2-7; tentative D call: TRBD2 (6 bases). Germline lookup yields CDR1 MDHEN and CDR2 SYDVKM. V was shortened by 6 bases and J by 0 bases, with 18 bases between the two germline ends. The CDR3 length is 16 residues. The CDR3 region is CASSWEVATASYEQYF. The CDR3 DNA follows: TGTGCCAGCAGCTGGGAGGTGGCGACAGCCTCCTACGAGCAGTACTTC.

This clonotype was detected only a few times. The V and J genes are TRBV11-2 and TRBJ2-1, with 8 bases lining up with TRBD2. The CDR3 is made up of 18 amino acids. Trimming removed 5 bases from V and 6 bases from J; junction bases left unmatched: 18. CDR1 SGHAT and CDR2 FQNNGV come from the germline V gene. CDR3 DNA: TGTGCCAGCAGCCATACGCCCTACGTCGGGAGGGCCGGCAATGAGCAGTTCTTC. Its protein product is CASSHTPYVGRAGNEQFF.

This clonotype has a handful of counts. This chain links TRBV7-3 with TRBJ2-3; possible D gene TRBD2, 6 bases. This CDR3 spans 15 amino acids. The V gene's germline CDR1 is SGHTA and CDR2 FQGTGA. V lost 4 bases, J lost 4 bases, and 15 bases lay in between. For the CDR3, the DNA is TGTGCCAGCAGCTCCACCGGGACTCTTTCAGATACGCAGTATTTT. As protein: CASSSTGTLSDTQYF.

The V and J genes are TRBV24-1 and TRBJ2-2; D is unresolved. The CDR3 loop spans 13 amino acids. V shed 1 base and J shed 7 bases, with 6 bases lying between them. From germline, CDR1 is KGHDR and CDR2 SFDVKD. The DNA for the CDR3 is TGTGCCACCAGTGATTTCGGTGACGGGGAGCTGTTTTTT. Its translation: CATSDFGDGELFF.

A few counts support this clonotype. This chain connects TRBV7-9 to TRBJ2-1; 10 bases match TRBD2. V was pared by 5 bases and J by 9 bases, with 10 bases of the junction left unmatched. CDR3 length: 15 amino acids. Germline V gives CDR1 SEHNR, CDR2 FQNEAQ (reference sequence). The DNA of the CDR3 is TGTGCCAGCAGCCCTCGGACTAGCGGAGCCATTGAGCAGTTCTTC. Translating gives CASSPRTSGAIEQFF.

The genes are TRBV6-5 and TRBJ2-3, with 14 bases matching TRBD2. Germline values: CDR1 MNHEY, CDR2 SVGAGI. The CDR3 sequence is 19 residues long. The junction had 11 bases not matched to a gene; V was cut back by 2 bases and J by 4 bases. The CDR3 DNA reads as TGTGCCAGCAGTTACCCCCGACTAGCGGGGGGGCCCTCGCCAGATACGCAGTATTTT. This translates into CASSYPRLAGGPSPDTQYF.

This clonotype has a handful of counts. A read error may account for a junction end that differs from germline. J is TRBJ1-2 and V is TRBV20-1, with TRBD1 as a possible D gene (5 bases). CDR3 length: 14 amino acids. Germline-derived CDR1 and CDR2 are DFQATT and SNEGSKA (reference sequence). CDR3 DNA sequence: TGCAGTGCTAGCAAGGCGAAGGGGTCCACTAGTCAACTCTTC. Its protein product is CSASKAKGSTSQLF.